The rows below give T cell receptor beta chains drawn from one sample of a study of T cells after yellow fever vaccination. TCRdb called the 5' RACE reads again in MiXCR, with one record for every CDR3 protein. The sample lists around 25,000 distinct CDR3 sequences; roughly 4.5% were seen once. The specimen comprised PBMCs, either bulk or a sorted T-cell subset (CD4+, CD8+, memory, or dextramer-sorted; not recorded which), sampled on the day of the yellow fever booster vaccination. These receptors came from a man between 18 and 35 years old who received the YFV17D yellow fever vaccine. Both conserved end residues are part of each CDR3. D genes are given only for firm matches. Where a row states a size, it is once, few, many or the class of an expanded clone; other rows omit it.

clone size: many
V gene: TRBV7-3
D gene: .
J gene: TRBJ2-1
CDR3 DNA: TGTGCCAGCAGTTCTCAGGGTGCGGGGGCTTCCTACAATGAGCAGTTCTTC
CDR3 protein: CASSSQGAGASYNEQFF

clone size: many
V gene: TRBV6-1
D gene: TRBD2
J gene: TRBJ2-3
CDR3 DNA: TGTGCCAGCAGACAACTAGCGGGGATCGACACAGATACGCAGTATTTT
CDR3 protein: CASRQLAGIDTDTQYF

clone size: many
V gene: TRBV7-2
D gene: .
J gene: TRBJ1-1
CDR3 DNA: TGTGCCAGCAGGTTTAGCACTGAAGCTTTCTTT
CDR3 protein: CASRFSTEAFF

clone size: many
V gene: TRBV6-5
D gene: TRBD2
J gene: TRBJ2-7
CDR3 DNA: TGTGCCAGCAGTTCTTCCCCGGGACTAGCGGGGGGGCGGAACTTC
CDR3 protein: CASSSSPGLAGGRNF

clone size: few
V gene: TRBV5-4
D gene: .
J gene: TRBJ1-2
CDR3 DNA: TGTGCCAGCAGCCCCCCGGGAGGATATGGCTACACCTTC
CDR3 protein: CASSPPGGYGYTF

clone size: many
V gene: TRBV7-7
D gene: TRBD2
J gene: TRBJ2-3
CDR3 DNA: TGTGCTAGCAGCTTAGGAGGCGGGGGGGGCACAGATACGCAGTATTTT
CDR3 protein: CASSLGGGGGTDTQYF

clone size: many
V gene: TRBV7-9
D gene: .
J gene: TRBJ1-5
CDR3 DNA: TGTGCCAGCAGCTTAGATGGGGAAGGCGCTCAGCCCCAGCATTTT
CDR3 protein: CASSLDGEGAQPQHF

clone size: many
V gene: TRBV12-3/TRBV12-4
D gene: .
J gene: TRBJ1-5
CDR3 DNA: TGTGCCAGCAGTTTATCCGGCAATCAGCCCCAGCATTTT
CDR3 protein: CASSLSGNQPQHF

clone size: .
V gene: TRBV19
D gene: .
J gene: TRBJ1-5
CDR3 DNA: TGTGCCAGTAGTCCCGTAGGGGGAGGCAATCAGCCCCAGCATTTT
CDR3 protein: CASSPVGGGNQPQHF

clone size: many
V gene: TRBV7-3
D gene: .
J gene: TRBJ2-3
CDR3 DNA: TGTGCCAGCAGCTTAAAAGGGGAGGGGGTTGGAGCGGGGCGCCAGTATTTT
CDR3 protein: CASSLKGEGVGAGRQYF

clone size: few
V gene: TRBV25-1
D gene: .
J gene: TRBJ1-4
CDR3 DNA: TGTGCCAGCAGTGACCTGCGACGGGGGACTAATGAAAAACTGTTTTTT
CDR3 protein: CASSDLRRGTNEKLFF

clone size: many
V gene: TRBV5-1
D gene: TRBD2
J gene: TRBJ2-3
CDR3 DNA: TGCGCCAGCAGCTCCAGGACTAGCGATACGCAGTATTTT
CDR3 protein: CASSSRTSDTQYF

clone size: .
V gene: TRBV7-2
D gene: TRBD2
J gene: TRBJ2-5
CDR3 DNA: TGTGCCAGCAGCTTAGGGACTAGCGGGGGGGCCCCAGAGACCCAGTACTTC
CDR3 protein: CASSLGTSGGAPETQYF

clone size: many
V gene: TRBV7-9
D gene: .
J gene: TRBJ2-2
CDR3 DNA: TGTGCCAGCAGCTTAGGTTTCGCCGGGGAGCTGTTTTTT
CDR3 protein: CASSLGFAGELFF

clone size: .
V gene: TRBV10-3
D gene: TRBD2
J gene: TRBJ2-3
CDR3 DNA: TGTGCCACCAGACTAGCGGGCACAGATACGCAGTATTTT
CDR3 protein: CATRLAGTDTQYF

clone size: many
V gene: TRBV20-1
D gene: TRBD2
J gene: TRBJ2-5
CDR3 DNA: TGCAGTGCTAGTAGCCCCCGTACTAGCGGGCCCGAGACCCAGTACTTC
CDR3 protein: CSASSPRTSGPETQYF

clone size: many
V gene: TRBV4-3
D gene: .
J gene: TRBJ2-5
CDR3 DNA: TGCGCCAGCAGCCAAGATTACAGACAAGAGACCCAGTACTTC
CDR3 protein: CASSQDYRQETQYF

clone size: many
V gene: TRBV9
D gene: TRBD1
J gene: TRBJ1-6
CDR3 DNA: TGTGCCAGCAGCGCGAGACAGGGAAATTCACCCCTCCACTTT
CDR3 protein: CASSARQGNSPLHF

clone size: .
V gene: TRBV15
D gene: .
J gene: TRBJ2-5
CDR3 DNA: TGTGCCACCAGCAGAGTGCGAGAGACCCAGTACTTC
CDR3 protein: CATSRVRETQYF

clone size: few
V gene: TRBV7-2
D gene: .
J gene: TRBJ1-3
CDR3 DNA: TGTGCCAGCAGCTTAGCGACCCGGCGGGGAAACACCATATATTTT
CDR3 protein: CASSLATRRGNTIYF

clone size: many
V gene: TRBV19
D gene: .
J gene: TRBJ1-1
CDR3 DNA: TGTGCCAGTAGTACCGGACGGACGGTGAACACTGAAGCTTTCTTT
CDR3 protein: CASSTGRTVNTEAFF

clone size: many
V gene: TRBV25-1
D gene: TRBD1
J gene: TRBJ1-4
CDR3 DNA: TGTGCCAGCAGCCCGGGACAGCATAATGAAAAACTGTTTTTT
CDR3 protein: CASSPGQHNEKLFF

clone size: many
V gene: TRBV6-6
D gene: TRBD1
J gene: TRBJ1-1
CDR3 DNA: TGTGCCAGCAGTTGGGCGACAGGGGGGACTGAAGCTTTCTTT
CDR3 protein: CASSWATGGTEAFF

clone size: many
V gene: TRBV5-1
D gene: .
J gene: TRBJ2-5
CDR3 DNA: TGCGCCAGCAGCTTGGACGGGGAGACCCAGTACTTC
CDR3 protein: CASSLDGETQYF

clone size: many
V gene: TRBV6-5
D gene: .
J gene: TRBJ1-3
CDR3 DNA: TGTGCCTCGTTGTCGGGGACTGGAAACACCATATATTTT
CDR3 protein: CASLSGTGNTIYF

clone size: many
V gene: TRBV3-1
D gene: .
J gene: TRBJ1-2
CDR3 DNA: TGTGCCAGCAGCCAACAGAGTAACTATGGCTACACCTTC
CDR3 protein: CASSQQSNYGYTF

clone size: many
V gene: TRBV6-1
D gene: .
J gene: TRBJ2-6
CDR3 DNA: TGTGCCAGCAGTGAAGTGGGGACACCTGGGGCCAACGTCCTGACTTTC
CDR3 protein: CASSEVGTPGANVLTF

clone size: .
V gene: TRBV7-2
D gene: TRBD1
J gene: TRBJ1-2
CDR3 DNA: TGTGCCAGCAACCTCCGGCAGGGGGCCTATGGCTACACCTTC
CDR3 protein: CASNLRQGAYGYTF

clone size: many
V gene: TRBV4-1
D gene: .
J gene: TRBJ2-1
CDR3 DNA: TGCGCCAGCAGCCAAGGTAGGGCAGGGAGTGTAGTTGAGCAGTTCTTC
CDR3 protein: CASSQGRAGSVVEQFF

clone size: .
V gene: TRBV19
D gene: .
J gene: TRBJ1-1
CDR3 DNA: TGTGCCAGTAGTAACTACAGGAACACTGAAGCTTTCTTT
CDR3 protein: CASSNYRNTEAFF

clone size: many
V gene: TRBV7-6
D gene: TRBD1
J gene: TRBJ1-1
CDR3 DNA: TGTGCCAGCAGCTTAGAACGGTCAGGGGGCCGTGGTGAAGCTTTCTTT
CDR3 protein: CASSLERSGGRGEAFF

clone size: many
V gene: TRBV5-5
D gene: .
J gene: TRBJ2-7
CDR3 DNA: TGTGCCAGCAGCCTCACCTCCTACGAGCAGTACTTC
CDR3 protein: CASSLTSYEQYF

clone size: many
V gene: TRBV6-5
D gene: TRBD2
J gene: TRBJ2-3
CDR3 DNA: TGTGCCTCCAAGACTAGCGGAGGCACAGATACGCAGTATTTT
CDR3 protein: CASKTSGGTDTQYF

clone size: many
V gene: TRBV6-5
D gene: TRBD1
J gene: TRBJ2-1
CDR3 DNA: TGTGCCAGCAGTTATAGGGACAGGGGGCGGGCTGAGCAGTTCTTC
CDR3 protein: CASSYRDRGRAEQFF

clone size: many
V gene: TRBV9
D gene: .
J gene: TRBJ2-1
CDR3 DNA: TGTGCCAGCAGCCCCGGTGGGGCCCCCTACAATGAGCAGTTCTTC
CDR3 protein: CASSPGGAPYNEQFF

clone size: .
V gene: TRBV4-1
D gene: .
J gene: TRBJ2-7
CDR3 DNA: TGCGCCAGCAGCCAGGACTTCTACGAGCAGTACTTC
CDR3 protein: CASSQDFYEQYF

clone size: many
V gene: TRBV5-1
D gene: .
J gene: TRBJ1-1
CDR3 DNA: TGCGCCAGCGGAACAGATTCGAACACTGAAGCTTTCTTT
CDR3 protein: CASGTDSNTEAFF

clone size: many
V gene: TRBV25-1
D gene: TRBD1
J gene: TRBJ1-6
CDR3 DNA: TGTGCCAGCAGTGAAGCGGGACAGCCAAGTTCACCCCTCCACTTT
CDR3 protein: CASSEAGQPSSPLHF

clone size: many
V gene: TRBV5-1
D gene: .
J gene: TRBJ2-1
CDR3 DNA: TGCGCCAGCAGCTTGGGGCGGGTTGAGGTCAATGAGCAGTTCTTC
CDR3 protein: CASSLGRVEVNEQFF

clone size: many
V gene: TRBV20-1
D gene: .
J gene: TRBJ2-2
CDR3 DNA: TGCAGTGCTAGACCCCTAGATCAGGCCGGGGAGCTGTTTTTT
CDR3 protein: CSARPLDQAGELFF

clone size: many
V gene: TRBV5-1
D gene: .
J gene: TRBJ2-5
CDR3 DNA: TGCGCCAGCAGCTGGGGGGGCGGTAAAGAGACCCAGTACTTC
CDR3 protein: CASSWGGGKETQYF